The sequence of this TCR beta chain was determined in a study of blood T cells in healthy people across ages. Germline CDR1 SQVTM, CDR2 ANQGSEA. Trimming left V 8 bases short and J 2 bases short, with 17 bases between. The CDR3 is 14 residues long. With a J-beta primer mix and a sample-barcoded 5' primer, a second PCR ran about 6 to 11 cycles. TCRdb called the 5' RACE reads again in MiXCR, with one record for every CDR3 protein. Among under 800,000 distinct CDR3 sequences listed, 20% to 25% were seen once. Study-level findings and limits: Naive T cell percentage showed a strong correlation with the diversity of TCR beta.

This clonotype was recorded a few times. Its antigen remains unknown. This TCR was recovered from a man between 65 and 80 years old in good health. The rearrangement joins TRBV29-1 to TRBJ2-3; D may be TRBD2 (6 bases). The specimen sequenced was blood. CDR3 amino acids: CSLGGSGDTDTQYF. In DNA form, the CDR3 reads TGCAGCTTGGGGGGTAGCGGAGACACAGATACGCAGTATTTT.